This T cell receptor (beta chain) is drawn from a study of spatial heterogeneity in lung cancer (dated by TCRdb to about 2019). Regarding the complete study: Beta-chain transcripts were consistently detected in greater numbers than alpha-chain transcripts, which likely reflected higher beta-chain transcript abundance. At surgery, 220 tumor regions, approximately 64 matched nontumor lung samples and more than 50 PBMC samples were TCR-sequenced for both alpha and beta chains. A strong correlation was found between TCR transcript counts in tumor regions and a T cell transcriptional module score from matched bulk RNA-seq. TCR alpha and beta repertoires were quantitatively compared across multiple tumor regions, matched nontumor lung and blood in non-small cell lung cancer. In the raw uncorrected reads, each unique combination of TCR and UMI appeared on average more than ten times. The study linked features of the TCR repertoire to counts of nonsynonymous mutations, which were determined by whole-exome sequencing of tumor tissue. Study-wide conclusions, independent of this receptor: TCR-seq was estimated to cover only approximately 7% of tumor T cells for alpha chains and about 13% for beta chains. Counts of ubiquitous and regional expanded TCRs correlated with counts of ubiquitous and regional nonsynonymous mutations, respectively. The number of expanded intratumoral alpha and beta TCRs correlated with the tumor nonsynonymous mutation count. Confirming at a functional level the hypothesis that regional TCRs recognize regional mutations was considered to require additional single-cell paired TCR alpha and beta sequencing.

This clonotype has ten or more counts. Its antigen remains undetermined. No base quality information exists; no much larger clone differs at one position. From its cysteine to its phenylalanine, the CDR3 spans 14 amino acids. The retained sequence is limited to the CDR3, 42 bases, with the frame set at the first base. Taken from the germline V gene, the CDR1 and CDR2 loops are SGHAT and FQNNGV. Trimming at the junction amounts to 5 bases on V and 9 bases on J, and the germline ends lie 18 bases apart. The library was produced with 5' RACE. The instrument was a NextSeq 500. The TCR library protocol attached a unique molecular identifier to each TCR cDNA molecule to allow correction of PCR and sequencing errors. In the paper's pipeline: TCR identification, UMI-based error correction and CDR3 extraction were performed with Decombinator tools. TCRs above a frequency of 2 per 1,000, corresponding to the top 1% of the tumor frequency distribution, were defined as expanded. Expanded tumor TCRs were classed as regional if statistically deemed absent (corrected P<0.05) from at least one tumor region, otherwise ubiquitous. Each repertoire was subsampled 100 times to 5,000 TCRs, after which Renyi diversity was computed with the R vegan package. CDR3 similarity networks were built from amino acid triplet string-kernel similarity, with CDR3s being connected when pairwise similarity was above 0.82. TCRdb reanalyzed the raw reads on its own, using fastp at Q25 for trimming and MiXCR for clone calling, and kept in-frame beta chains. Every CDR3 protein is listed once, alongside the most common genes and DNA of its rows. These V and J calls derive from TCRdb rather than the authors' analysis. The table for this sample lists under 15,000 distinct CDR3 sequences; less than 6.5% of them were counted only once. The top ten constitute approximately 10% of the sample.

What this sample's time point label stands for: sample taken at primary tumor resection. Samples were obtained from approximately 76 patients with early-stage, untreated non-small cell lung cancer from the lung TRACERx cohort. TCR sequencing used whole RNA extracted from tumor and nontumor lung tissue, or from cryopreserved PBMC samples, without cell sorting. A patient was chosen for TCR sequencing only when enough RNA was available from at least two tumor regions. Tumor and adjacent nontumor lung specimens were reviewed by a lung pathologist before selection. The TCR comes from a female donor with early-stage non-small cell lung cancer. This chain is built from TRBV11-2 and TRBJ2-3, and the D gene may be TRBD2, 6 bases matching. The specimen comprised lung tumor tissue, sampled at surgery. The DNA sequence is given as TGTGCCAGCAGCCCCCCGACCGGCCGGGGGACGCAGTATTTT. This yields the protein CASSPPTGRGTQYF.